This is a list of T cell receptor beta chains from one sample in a study of patients and donors after allogeneic stem cell transplantation. A single record per CDR3 protein comes from TCRdb applying MiXCR to the RT-PCR reads. This table has 410,000 or so distinct CDR3 sequences, under 20% appearing once. Sequencing was performed on blood, either unsorted or a sorted T cell fraction (not recorded which). The receptor set was obtained from a human donor who was either an allogeneic HSCT recipient or a stem cell or donor lymphocyte infusion donor (not recorded which). It is not recorded whose cells these are; they may come from a transplant donor. CDR3s include the opening cysteine and the closing phenylalanine or tryptophan. Each record gives: CDR3 protein, CDR3 DNA, V gene, D gene, clone size, J gene. A D gene is named only where the DNA matches it firmly. Only part of the rows carry a size: once, few, many, or a class if the clone is expanded.

cdr3_aa: CASSLRGLAGVGKTQYF
cdr3_nt: TGTGCCAGCAGTTTAAGGGGACTAGCGGGAGTAGGGAAGACCCAGTACTTC
v_call: TRBV12-3/TRBV12-4
d_call: TRBD2
clone_size: -
j_call: TRBJ2-5

cdr3_aa: CSARKGRDREYEQYF
cdr3_nt: TGCAGTGCTAGAAAAGGCCGAGACAGGGAGTACGAGCAGTACTTC
v_call: TRBV20-1
d_call: TRBD1
clone_size: -
j_call: TRBJ2-7

cdr3_aa: CASTGTRSNEQFF
cdr3_nt: TGTGCCAGCACCGGGACTCGCTCCAATGAGCAGTTCTTC
v_call: TRBV21-1
d_call: -
clone_size: few
j_call: TRBJ2-1

cdr3_aa: CSAPSGGWYENTIYF
cdr3_nt: TGCAGTGCTCCTTCCGGGGGTTGGTACGAAAACACCATATATTTT
v_call: TRBV20-1
d_call: -
clone_size: -
j_call: TRBJ1-3

cdr3_aa: CASSYSKTSGYNEQFF
cdr3_nt: TGTGCCAGCAGTTACTCGAAAACTAGCGGCTACAATGAGCAGTTCTTC
v_call: TRBV6-5
d_call: TRBD2
clone_size: -
j_call: TRBJ2-1

cdr3_aa: CASSLLGATGTDTQYF
cdr3_nt: TGTGCCAGCAGCCTATTGGGGGCGACGGGCACAGATACGCAGTATTTT
v_call: TRBV12-3/TRBV12-4
d_call: -
clone_size: few
j_call: TRBJ2-3

cdr3_aa: CASSSRVQGVFNSPLHF
cdr3_nt: TGTGCCAGCAGCTCCCGTGTCCAGGGGGTTTTCAATTCACCCCTCCACTTT
v_call: TRBV5-6
d_call: TRBD1
clone_size: few
j_call: TRBJ1-6

cdr3_aa: CASTPGDRDIF
cdr3_nt: TGTGCCAGCACCCCCGGGGACAGGGACATCTTC
v_call: TRBV6-7
d_call: TRBD1
clone_size: -
j_call: TRBJ2-1

cdr3_aa: CSAGRATGSTVPQHF
cdr3_nt: TGCAGTGCTGGTCGCGCAACCGGGTCGACAGTACCCCAGCATTTT
v_call: TRBV20-1
d_call: -
clone_size: few
j_call: TRBJ1-5

cdr3_aa: CAWSRTGGNTEAFF
cdr3_nt: TGTGCCTGGAGTCGTACCGGGGGGAACACTGAAGCTTTCTTT
v_call: TRBV30
d_call: -
clone_size: -
j_call: TRBJ1-1

cdr3_aa: CAWSTGDYEQYF
cdr3_nt: TGTGCCTGGAGTACCGGGGACTACGAGCAGTACTTC
v_call: TRBV30
d_call: -
clone_size: -
j_call: TRBJ2-7

cdr3_aa: CASSPRFREQFF
cdr3_nt: TGTGCCAGCAGCCCGCGATTCCGCGAGCAGTTCTTC
v_call: TRBV11-2
d_call: -
clone_size: few
j_call: TRBJ2-1

cdr3_aa: CASSQETSGSNTGELFF
cdr3_nt: TGCGCCAGCAGCCAAGAGACTAGCGGCTCGAACACCGGGGAGCTGTTTTTT
v_call: TRBV4-1
d_call: TRBD2
clone_size: many
j_call: TRBJ2-2

cdr3_aa: CASSPAEGEVSYEQYF
cdr3_nt: TGTGCCAGCAGTCCCGCCGAGGGGGAGGTTTCATACGAGCAGTACTTC
v_call: TRBV27
d_call: -
clone_size: few
j_call: TRBJ2-7

cdr3_aa: CATSESRSRELFF
cdr3_nt: TGTGCCACCAGTGAGTCCCGTTCCAGGGAGCTGTTTTTT
v_call: TRBV24-1
d_call: -
clone_size: few
j_call: TRBJ2-2

cdr3_aa: CSAPRGGRETQYF
cdr3_nt: TGCAGTGCGCCCCGGGGGGGCCGCGAGACCCAGTACTTC
v_call: TRBV20-1
d_call: TRBD2
clone_size: -
j_call: TRBJ2-5

cdr3_aa: CASSSRIGALYNEQFF
cdr3_nt: TGTGCCAGCAGCTCCCGTATTGGGGCTCTCTACAATGAGCAGTTCTTC
v_call: TRBV5-6
d_call: -
clone_size: few
j_call: TRBJ2-1

cdr3_aa: CASTLPGTGNTIYF
cdr3_nt: TGTGCCAGTACCCTCCCGGGGACTGGAAACACCATATATTTT
v_call: TRBV19
d_call: -
clone_size: -
j_call: TRBJ1-3

cdr3_aa: CASSYSGGRNEQFF
cdr3_nt: TGTGCCAGCAGTTACAGCGGGGGGAGGAATGAGCAGTTCTTC
v_call: TRBV6-2/TRBV6-3
d_call: TRBD2
clone_size: many
j_call: TRBJ2-1

cdr3_aa: CALERDGYTF
cdr3_nt: TGTGCTCTGGAAAGGGATGGCTACACCTTC
v_call: TRBV7-7
d_call: -
clone_size: -
j_call: TRBJ1-2

cdr3_aa: CASSLTLMGQGARNEQFF
cdr3_nt: TGTGCCAGCAGCTTAACGTTAATGGGACAGGGGGCTAGGAATGAGCAGTTCTTC
v_call: TRBV7-3
d_call: TRBD1
clone_size: -
j_call: TRBJ2-1

cdr3_aa: CAISRTSGETQYF
cdr3_nt: TGTGCCATCAGTAGGACTAGCGGGGAGACCCAGTACTTC
v_call: TRBV10-3
d_call: TRBD2
clone_size: -
j_call: TRBJ2-5

cdr3_aa: CATSDLGRNQPQHF
cdr3_nt: TGTGCCACCAGTGATTTGGGACGGAATCAGCCCCAGCATTTT
v_call: TRBV24-1
d_call: -
clone_size: -
j_call: TRBJ1-5

cdr3_aa: CASSQGFGYGYTF
cdr3_nt: TGTGCCAGCAGCCAAGGGTTTGGCTATGGCTACACCTTC
v_call: TRBV3-1
d_call: -
clone_size: -
j_call: TRBJ1-2

cdr3_aa: CSVGLHLNNEQFF
cdr3_nt: TGCAGCGTTGGACTACACTTAAACAATGAGCAGTTCTTC
v_call: TRBV29-1
d_call: -
clone_size: -
j_call: TRBJ2-1

cdr3_aa: CASSESTSGVPSYEQYF
cdr3_nt: TGTGCCAGCAGTGAATCGACTAGCGGGGTGCCCTCCTACGAGCAGTACTTC
v_call: TRBV25-1
d_call: TRBD2
clone_size: -
j_call: TRBJ2-7

cdr3_aa: CASTQDYEQYF
cdr3_nt: TGCGCCAGCACACAGGACTACGAGCAGTACTTC
v_call: TRBV5-1
d_call: -
clone_size: many
j_call: TRBJ2-7

cdr3_aa: CSAWGEGAEAFF
cdr3_nt: TGCAGTGCTTGGGGGGAGGGGGCTGAAGCTTTCTTT
v_call: TRBV20-1
d_call: -
clone_size: -
j_call: TRBJ1-1

cdr3_aa: CASSPGRRKTEAFF
cdr3_nt: TGTGCCAGCAGCCCGGGACGGAGGAAAACTGAAGCTTTCTTT
v_call: TRBV11-3
d_call: -
clone_size: few
j_call: TRBJ1-1

cdr3_aa: CASGVFEQFF
cdr3_nt: TGTGCCAGTGGAGTGTTTGAGCAGTTCTTC
v_call: TRBV19
d_call: -
clone_size: -
j_call: TRBJ2-1

cdr3_aa: CASSPARDLNYGYTF
cdr3_nt: TGTGCCAGCAGTCCCGCTCGGGACCTTAACTATGGCTACACCTTC
v_call: TRBV27
d_call: -
clone_size: few
j_call: TRBJ1-2

cdr3_aa: CSARTGGGEKLFF
cdr3_nt: TGCAGCGCTAGGACAGGGGGCGGTGAAAAACTGTTTTTT
v_call: TRBV29-1
d_call: TRBD1
clone_size: many
j_call: TRBJ1-4